This section outlines one T cell receptor (beta chain) sequence together with its context. RNA extraction and reverse transcription yielded cDNA as sequencing template. This table comes from immunoSEQ multiplex PCR, and its TCRdb copy is limited to in-frame clones, with some not included. The sample lists 220,000 or so clones, approximately 61% occurring once. The sample belongs to a study of CD8+ T cells in alopecia areata. Germline values: CDR1 SGHTA, CDR2 FQGTGA. CDR3 size: 15 residues. V was pared by 5 bases and J by 6 bases, with 16 bases between. The receptor was isolated from a human donor with alopecia areata. The chain uses TRBV7-3 and TRBJ2-2; D unresolved. This specimen consisted of CD4+ T cells sorted from blood, obtained at week 0. The CDR3 DNA reads as TGTGCCAGCAGCCCATCGCCCCATTGGCCCGGGGAGCTGTTTTTT. Protein sequence: CASSPSPHWPGELFF. Variable domain in full (rest from reference TRBV7-3 and TRBJ2-2): GAGVSQTPSNKVTEKGKYVELRCDPISGHTALYWYRQSLGQGPEFLIYFQGTGAADDSGLPNDRFFAVRPEGSVSTLKIQRTERGDSAVYLCASSPSPHWPGELFFGEGSRLTVL.